These T cell receptor beta chains were read from a single sample in a study of beta chain features in type 1 diabetes. The method was immunoSEQ multiplex PCR; TCRdb's version includes in-frame clones alone and lacks a portion of them. The sample includes about 740,000 clones, 13% of them seen just once. The sample consisted of naive CD4+ T cells from blood. Source of these receptors: a young man with type 1 diabetes. CDR3s include the opening cysteine and the closing phenylalanine or tryptophan. Fields, in order: J gene, D gene, clone size, V gene, CDR3 protein, CDR3 DNA. D genes are given only for firm matches. Size is omitted from some rows. Given values are once, few, many or a class for expanded clones.

>TRBJ2-7|TRBD2|.|TRBV4-1
CASSQDGGYEQYF
TGCGCCAGCAGCCAAGACGGGGGGTACGAGCAGTACTTC
>TRBJ2-5|.|.|TRBV30
CAWSVSYEETQYF
TGTGCCTGGAGTGTAAGTTACGAAGAGACCCAGTACTTC
>TRBJ2-1|TRBD1|.|TRBV7-2
CASSRDRERNEQFF
TGTGCCAGCAGCAGGGACAGGGAAAGGAATGAGCAGTTCTTC
>TRBJ2-1|.|few|TRBV5-4
CASSLGLGTPGYNEQFF
TGTGCCAGCAGCTTGGGGTTGGGAACCCCGGGCTACAATGAGCAGTTCTTC
>TRBJ1-1|.|few|TRBV2
CASREMNTEAFF
TGTGCCAGCAGGGAGATGAACACTGAAGCTTTCTTT
>TRBJ1-5|.|once|TRBV19
CASSLPGGSNQPQHF
TGTGCCAGTAGTCTCCCGGGAGGTTCCAATCAGCCCCAGCATTTT
>TRBJ2-3|.|.|TRBV25-1
CASSAPTGPRTDTQYF
TGTGCCAGCAGTGCCCCGACAGGCCCTCGCACAGATACGCAGTATTTT
>TRBJ2-5|.|few|TRBV19
CASSIGQQETQYF
TGTGCCAGTAGTATCGGACAGCAAGAGACCCAGTACTTC
>TRBJ1-1|.|.|TRBV7-7
CASSRLQGETEAFF
TGTGCTAGCAGCCGGCTTCAGGGAGAGACTGAAGCTTTCTTT
>TRBJ2-7|.|few|TRBV30
CAWSVGRSYEQYF
TGTGCCTGGAGTGTCGGCCGTTCCTACGAGCAGTACTTC
>TRBJ2-7|.|.|TRBV9
CASSSPGHPMQYF
TGTGCCAGCAGCTCACCAGGACACCCCATGCAGTACTTC
>TRBJ1-3|.|.|TRBV29-1
CSVGPPGNTIYF
TGCAGCGTGGGACCACCTGGAAACACCATATATTTT
>TRBJ1-2|.|few|TRBV6-5
CASSLEQVSNYGYTF
TGTGCCAGCAGTTTAGAACAGGTGTCTAACTATGGCTACACCTTC
>TRBJ1-1|.|.|TRBV9
CASSPTRETFF
TGTGCCAGCAGCCCGACACGCGAGACTTTCTTT
>TRBJ1-5|.|.|TRBV2
CASSPTPGPQHF
TGTGCCAGCAGTCCCACCCCCGGGCCCCAGCATTTT
>TRBJ1-5|.|.|TRBV2
CASSEGQVYQPQHF
TGTGCCAGCAGTGAAGGGCAGGTTTATCAGCCCCAGCATTTT
>TRBJ2-3|.|.|TRBV6-5
CASSYRGADTQYF
TGTGCCAGCAGTTACCGCGGGGCGGATACGCAGTATTTT
>TRBJ2-3|TRBD2|few|TRBV11-2
CASSFSGGGTDTQYF
TGTGCCAGCAGCTTCAGCGGGGGGGGCACAGATACGCAGTATTTT
>TRBJ2-5|.|few|TRBV6-6
CASSYGLRETQYF
TGTGCCAGCAGTTATGGGCTAAGGGAGACCCAGTACTTC
>TRBJ2-7|.|few|TRBV30
CAWSMGSYEQYF
TGTGCCTGGAGTATGGGGTCCTACGAGCAGTACTTC
>TRBJ2-5|.|.|TRBV9
CASSVSPGGWETQYF
TGTGCCAGCAGCGTATCCCCGGGGGGCTGGGAGACCCAGTACTTC
>TRBJ1-2|.|few|TRBV29-1
CSIYQAGYTF
TGCAGCATCTATCAGGCTGGCTACACCTTC
>TRBJ2-7|.|few|TRBV29-1
CSVVKSGGHEQYF
TGCAGCGTTGTTAAGTCAGGAGGTCACGAGCAGTACTTC
>TRBJ2-5|.|.|TRBV30
CAWERGGPLSKTQYF
TGTGCCTGGGAGAGGGGGGGTCCCTTGAGTAAGACCCAGTACTTC
>TRBJ1-6|.|few|TRBV9
CASSRQKGGNNSPLHF
TGTGCCAGCAGCCGTCAGAAGGGAGGGAATAATTCACCCCTCCACTTT
>TRBJ2-7|.|.|TRBV5-1
CASSPGAGYEQYF
TGCGCCAGCAGCCCCGGGGCTGGGTACGAGCAGTACTTC
>TRBJ2-1|.|.|TRBV7-6
CASSLPDKNEQFF
TGTGCCAGCAGCTTACCGGACAAGAATGAGCAGTTCTTC
>TRBJ2-6|.|.|TRBV7-2
CASSLMGTRVSGANVLTF
TGTGCCAGCAGCTTAATGGGGACGAGGGTCTCTGGGGCCAACGTCCTGACTTTC
>TRBJ1-1|.|.|TRBV5-1
CASSLEGGAGEAFF
TGCGCCAGCAGCTTGGAAGGAGGGGCAGGCGAAGCTTTCTTT
>TRBJ1-3|.|few|TRBV14
CASSFYTGPGNTIYF
TGTGCCAGCAGCTTCTACACAGGGCCTGGAAACACCATATATTTT
>TRBJ2-7|TRBD1|few|TRBV7-7
CASSLRDSYEQYF
TGTGCCAGCAGCTTAAGGGACAGCTACGAGCAGTACTTC
>TRBJ1-1|.|.|TRBV29-1
CSVQSTGNTEAFF
TGCAGCGTCCAGTCAACGGGGAACACTGAAGCTTTCTTT
>TRBJ1-5|.|.|TRBV29-1
CSVEGDRRPQPQHF
TGCAGCGTTGAGGGTGACAGGCGACCTCAGCCCCAGCATTTT
>TRBJ1-4|.|few|TRBV5-6
CASSLAGGGNEKLFF
TGTGCCAGCAGCTTGGCCGGTGGAGGAAATGAAAAACTGTTTTTT
>TRBJ1-2|.|few|TRBV19
CASLRTAGYGYTF
TGTGCCAGCTTAAGGACAGCGGGCTATGGCTACACCTTC
>TRBJ2-7|.|.|TRBV30
CAWEDRTYEQYF
TGTGCCTGGGAAGACAGAACCTACGAGCAGTACTTC
>TRBJ1-1|.|few|TRBV5-1
CASSLATIMNTEAFF
TGCGCCAGCAGCTTGGCGACAATAATGAACACTGAAGCTTTCTTT
>TRBJ2-7|.|few|TRBV2
CASSVASSSYEQYF
TGTGCCAGCAGTGTGGCTTCCAGCTCCTACGAGCAGTACTTC
>TRBJ1-2|TRBD1|.|TRBV29-1
CSVETGGGYGYTF
TGCAGCGTTGAAACAGGGGGCGGGTATGGCTACACCTTC
>TRBJ2-3|TRBD1|.|TRBV7-9
CASSPGTDTSDTQYF
TGTGCCAGCAGCCCCGGGACAGACACTTCAGATACGCAGTATTTT
>TRBJ2-2|.|.|TRBV2
CASIEENTGELFF
TGTGCCAGCATCGAGGAGAACACCGGGGAGCTGTTTTTT
>TRBJ1-2|.|.|TRBV29-1
CSVEDGGTLGYTF
TGCAGCGTTGAAGATGGGGGGACTTTAGGCTACACCTTC
>TRBJ2-3|TRBD2|.|TRBV9
CASITPRTSGADTQYF
TGTGCCAGCATCACCCCCCGGACTAGCGGGGCAGATACGCAGTATTTT
>TRBJ1-4|TRBD1|few|TRBV5-4
CASTTYGAHRGDEKLFF
TGTGCCAGCACCACTTATGGGGCACACAGGGGGGATGAAAAACTGTTTTTT
>TRBJ2-1|.|few|TRBV5-6
CASSWDGGRSNEQFF
TGTGCCAGCAGCTGGGATGGGGGTCGGAGCAATGAGCAGTTCTTC
>TRBJ2-2|.|.|TRBV2
CASSDTLARTGELFF
TGTGCCAGCAGTGACACGCTTGCGAGGACCGGGGAGCTGTTTTTT
>TRBJ2-1|.|few|TRBV30
CAWTPQGYNEQFF
TGTGCCTGGACCCCCCAGGGGTACAATGAGCAGTTCTTC